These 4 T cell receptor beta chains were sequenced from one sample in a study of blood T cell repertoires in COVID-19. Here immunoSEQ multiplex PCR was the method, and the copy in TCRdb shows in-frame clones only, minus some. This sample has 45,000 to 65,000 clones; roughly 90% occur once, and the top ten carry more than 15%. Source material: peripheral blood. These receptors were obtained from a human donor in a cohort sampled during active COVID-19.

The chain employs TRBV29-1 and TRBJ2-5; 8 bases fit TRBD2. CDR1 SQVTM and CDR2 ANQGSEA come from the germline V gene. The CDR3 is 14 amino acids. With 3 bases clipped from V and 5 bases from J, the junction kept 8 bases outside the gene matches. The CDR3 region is CSVDIGGGYETQYF. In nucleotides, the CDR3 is TGCAGCGTTGATATCGGGGGGGGCTATGAGACCCAGTACTTC.

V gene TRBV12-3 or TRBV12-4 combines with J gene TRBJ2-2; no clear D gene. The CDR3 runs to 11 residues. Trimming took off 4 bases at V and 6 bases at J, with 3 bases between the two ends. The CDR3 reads CASSSAGELFF. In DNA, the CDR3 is TGTGCCAGCAGTTCCGCCGGGGAGCTGTTTTTT.

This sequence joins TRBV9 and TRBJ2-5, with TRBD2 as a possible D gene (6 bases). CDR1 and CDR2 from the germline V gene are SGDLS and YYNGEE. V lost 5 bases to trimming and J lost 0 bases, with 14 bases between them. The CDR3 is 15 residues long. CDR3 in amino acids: CASSWGVLYQETQYF. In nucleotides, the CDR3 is TGTGCCAGCAGTTGGGGGGTCTTGTACCAAGAGACCCAGTACTTC.

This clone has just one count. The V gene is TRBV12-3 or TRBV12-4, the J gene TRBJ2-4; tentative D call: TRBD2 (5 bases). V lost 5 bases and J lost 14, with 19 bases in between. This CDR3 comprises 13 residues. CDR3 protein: CASSLRSMRTEYF. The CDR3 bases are TGTGCCAGCAGTCTACGGAGTATGAGGACTGAGTACTTC.